The 13 T cell receptor beta chains given below trace back to one sample, sequenced in a study of blood T cells in healthy people across ages. The second PCR ran about 7 to 12 cycles with a sample-barcoded 5' primer and J-beta primers. TCRdb itself ran the 5' RACE reads through MiXCR, one entry per CDR3 protein. The sample consists of around 1,700,000 distinct CDR3 sequences, 28% of them appearing once. Sequenced input: blood. The receptors come from a woman in her twenties or thirties in good health.

This sequence joins TRBV7-8 and TRBJ2-3, with 9 positions matching TRBD1. The germline CDR1 and CDR2 sequences are SGHVS and FQNEAQ. The V gene end was trimmed by 7 bases and the J gene end by 0 bases; junction bases not matched to a gene: 5. The CDR3 runs 15 residues. Here the CDR3 reads CASTRDRASTDTQYF. CDR3 DNA sequence: TGTGCCAGCACCCGGGACAGGGCTAGCACAGATACGCAGTATTTT.

In its sample, this clonotype was seen a few times. The chain employs TRBV28 and TRBJ1-1, with 7 bases that match TRBD1. Germline V gene lookup returns CDR1 MDHEN and CDR2 SYDVKM. With V trimmed by 7 bases and J by 0 bases, 14 bases remained unmatched. This CDR3 spans 17 amino acids. The CDR3 here is CASNPGRDSHMNTEAFF. CDR3 bases: TGTGCCAGCAACCCAGGGAGGGACAGTCACATGAACACTGAAGCTTTCTTT.

On this clonotype itself: This may come from a read error, since a much larger clone is one base off. This chain joins TRBV6-5 and TRBJ2-7, with D perhaps matching TRBD1 (6 bases). V was trimmed by 4 bases and J by 7 bases, leaving 20 bases between them. Germline CDR1 MNHEY, CDR2 SVGAGI. The CDR3 loop spans 15 amino acids. In DNA, the CDR3 is TGTGCCAGCAGTTTCCGGGACACTTCCTACAATGAGCAGTACTTC. This translates into CASSFRDTSYNEQYF.

This sequence joins TRBV3-1 and TRBJ1-3; tentative D call: TRBD1 (6 bases). Trimming removed 4 bases at V and 0 bases at J, with 10 bases between. Germline CDR1 reads LGHDT; CDR2 reads YNNKEL (reference sequence). The CDR3 is 15 amino acids. The CDR3 coding sequence is TGTGCCAGCAGCCCGGGACAAATCTCTGGAAACACCATATATTTT. It specifies CASSPGQISGNTIYF.

This rearrangement joins TRBV6-1 to TRBJ2-7; 7 bases are shared with TRBD1. CDR1 and CDR2 (germline): MNHNS, SASEGT. Trimming removed 6 bases from V and 0 bases from J; junction bases left unmatched: 8. CDR3 length: 15 residues. CDR3: CASRRETGSSYEQYF. DNA of the CDR3: TGTGCCAGCAGGAGGGAGACAGGGAGCTCCTACGAGCAGTACTTC.

Comments on this clonotype: Compared with germline, one end of the junction differs, possibly owing to a read error. CDR3 sequence: CASNVDRGTEAFF. CDR3 nucleotide sequence: TGTGCCAGCAACGTAGACAGGGGTACTGAAGCTTTCTTT. The chain recombines TRBV9 with TRBJ1-1; TRBD1 matches 8 bases. The CDR3 runs to 13 residues. The V gene's germline CDR1 is SGDLS and CDR2 YYNGEE.

This clonotype was observed a single time. Since the CDR3 does not end with the conserved phenylalanine or tryptophan, this likely comes from a read error. The genes are TRBV7-2 and TRBJ1-5; weak D call: TRBD1 (5 bases). This CDR3 is built from 15 residues. Germline CDR1 is SGHTA and CDR2 is FQGNSA. V was pared by 3 bases and J by 0 bases, with 9 bases between. The CDR3 is CASSFAGGSNQPQHV. The CDR3 DNA sequence: TGTGCCAGCAGCTTTGCCGGGGGTAGCAATCAGCCCCAGCATGTT.

There are many counts of this clonotype. The genes are TRBV20-1 and TRBJ2-7, with D possibly being TRBD1 (5 bases). CDR3 length: 12 amino acids. The germline V gene has CDR1 DFQATT and CDR2 SNEGSKA (reference sequence). Trimming removed 6 bases at V and 6 bases at J, with 15 bases between. CDR3 coding DNA: TGCAGTGCGTTTCAGGGATCCGCCGAGCAGTACTTC. This sequence encodes CSAFQGSAEQYF.

A few counts support this clonotype. The chain is built from TRBV7-9 and TRBJ1-1, with D hard to call. The CDR3 covers 14 residues. Germline loops: CDR1 SEHNR, CDR2 FQNEAQ (reference sequence). With 1 base removed from V and 0 bases from J, the gap between germline ends came to 6 bases. CDR3: CASSLVPMNTEAFF. In DNA, the CDR3 is TGTGCCAGCAGCTTAGTACCCATGAACACTGAAGCTTTCTTT.

A word on this clonotype: Since a much larger clone is just one base distant, this may be a read error. The rearrangement joins TRBV29-1 to TRBJ2-5; D tentatively reads TRBD1 or TRBD2 (5 bases each). The CDR3 has 14 residues. CDR1 SQVTM and CDR2 ANQGSEA come from the germline V gene. The CDR3 sequence: CSVQEGIGEETQYF. The CDR3 DNA reads as TGCAGCGTTCAAGAGGGGATAGGGGAAGAGACCCAGTACTTC.

This clonotype was seen repeatedly, ten times or more. The chain has TRBV10-3 and TRBJ1-6; D ambiguous. Trimming pared 3 bases from V and 7 bases from J, leaving 7 bases between. The CDR3 is 13 amino acids. Per germline, CDR1 ENHRY and CDR2 SYGVKD. The DNA for the CDR3 is TGTGCCATCAGTGAAACGGCGAATTCACCCCTCCACTTT. It codes for CAISETANSPLHF.

The chain couples TRBV6-5 to TRBJ1-2, with D perhaps matching TRBD1 (5 bases). Trimming shortened V by 5 bases and J by 2 bases, and 12 bases separated the two germline ends. Per germline, CDR1 MNHEY and CDR2 SVGAGI. CDR3 length: 14 residues. The CDR3: CASSVRGFNYGYTF. CDR3 sequence (DNA): TGTGCCAGCAGTGTAAGGGGTTTCAACTATGGCTACACCTTC.

This clonotype was found a few times. A junction end diverges from the germline sequence, so it may reflect a read error. V gene TRBV9 combines with J gene TRBJ2-7; no reliable D call. Per the germline V gene, CDR1 is SGDLS and CDR2 is YYNGEE. This CDR3 comprises 14 residues. The CDR3 reads CASSIGPSSYELYF. CDR3 nucleotide sequence: TGTGCCAGCAGCATTGGACCAAGCTCCTACGAGCTGTACTTC.